The entry that follows covers one T cell receptor beta chain sequence. The sample belongs to a study of monozygotic twins with inflammatory bowel disease. TCRdb reprocessed the 5' RACE reads, keeping one entry per CDR3 protein, no DNA. With over 130,000 distinct CDR3 sequences in the sample, the ten largest clones hold approximately 2.5%. Germline loops: CDR1 LGHNA, CDR2 YSLEER. The CDR3 consists of 14 residues. The sequenced sample consisted of blood. This chain links TRBV4-3 with TRBJ2-5. The sequence was obtained from a human donor with ulcerative colitis or Crohn's disease, or a healthy co-twin of an affected twin (not recorded which). This CDR3 is CASSQGAIQETQYF.